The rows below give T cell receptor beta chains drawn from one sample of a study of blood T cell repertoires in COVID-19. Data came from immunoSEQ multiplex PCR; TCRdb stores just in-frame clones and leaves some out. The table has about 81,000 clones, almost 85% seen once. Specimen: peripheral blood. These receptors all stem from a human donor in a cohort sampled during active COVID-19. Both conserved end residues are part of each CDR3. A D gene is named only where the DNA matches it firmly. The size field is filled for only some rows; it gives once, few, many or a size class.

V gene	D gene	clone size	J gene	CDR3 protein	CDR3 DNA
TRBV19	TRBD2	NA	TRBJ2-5	CASGGAGETQYF	TGTGCCAGCGGGGGGGCCGGGGAGACCCAGTACTTC
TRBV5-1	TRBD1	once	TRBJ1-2	CASSFRQGGDGYTF	TGCGCCAGCAGCTTCCGGCAGGGGGGAGATGGCTACACCTTC
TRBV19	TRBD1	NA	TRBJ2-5	CASSPKITGGETQYF	TGTGCCAGTAGTCCGAAGATAACAGGGGGGGAGACCCAGTACTTC
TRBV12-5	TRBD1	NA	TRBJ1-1	CASGLDWDRDTEAFF	TGTGCTAGTGGTTTGGACTGGGACAGGGATACTGAAGCTTTCTTT
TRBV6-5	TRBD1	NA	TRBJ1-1	CASSSRQGARRTEAFF	TGTGCCAGCAGTTCTAGACAGGGGGCTAGGCGCACTGAAGCTTTCTTT
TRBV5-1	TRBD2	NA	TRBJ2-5	CASGRLAGSRETQYF	TGCGCCAGCGGCAGACTAGCGGGGAGCCGGGAGACCCAGTACTTC
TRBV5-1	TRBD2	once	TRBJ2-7	CASSLAPGGTYEQYF	TGCGCCAGCAGCTTGGCCCCGGGGGGTACCTACGAGCAGTACTTC
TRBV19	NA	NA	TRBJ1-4	CASSTPPGGGEKLFF	TGTGCCAGTAGTACCCCCCCGGGGGGCGGTGAAAAACTGTTTTTT
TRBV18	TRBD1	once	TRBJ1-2	CASSPSGQGYGYTF	TGTGCCAGCTCACCCTCGGGACAGGGATATGGCTACACCTTC
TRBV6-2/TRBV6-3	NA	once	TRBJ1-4	CASSWGGELAEKLFF	TGTGCCAGCAGTTGGGGAGGGGAGTTGGCTGAAAAACTGTTTTTT
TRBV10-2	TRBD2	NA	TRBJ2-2	CASRDWTSGDTGELFF	TGCGCCAGCAGGGACTGGACTAGCGGGGATACCGGGGAGCTGTTTTTT
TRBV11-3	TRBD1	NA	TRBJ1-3	CASSAQGAGNTIYF	TGTGCCAGCAGCGCACAGGGGGCTGGAAACACCATATATTTT
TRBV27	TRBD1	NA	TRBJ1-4	CASTQRGTGGTIKLFF	TGTGCCAGCACCCAACGAGGGACAGGGGGCACGATAAAACTGTTTTTT
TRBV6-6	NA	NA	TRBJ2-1	CASSYPGGPSYNEQFF	TGTGCCAGCAGTTACCCCGGGGGGCCCTCCTACAATGAGCAGTTCTTC
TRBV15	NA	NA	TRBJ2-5	CATSRGVQEGKTQYF	TGTGCCACCAGCAGAGGCGTCCAAGAGGGCAAGACCCAGTACTTC
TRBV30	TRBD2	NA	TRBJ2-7	CAWMPRLAGIYEQYF	TGTGCCTGGATGCCTCGTCTAGCGGGGATCTACGAGCAGTACTTC
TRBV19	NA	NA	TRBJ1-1	CASTSGTQNTEAFF	TGTGCCAGTACCTCCGGGACACAGAACACTGAAGCTTTCTTT
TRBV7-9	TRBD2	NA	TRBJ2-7	CASSRGISGGVYEQYF	TGTGCCAGCAGCCGTGGAATCAGCGGGGGGGTCTACGAGCAGTACTTC
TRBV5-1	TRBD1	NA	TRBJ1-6	CASSLDAGGSSPLHF	TGCGCCAGCAGCTTGGATGCAGGGGGAAGTTCACCCCTCCACTTT
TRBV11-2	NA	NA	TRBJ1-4	CASSSGQPEKLFF	TGTGCCAGCAGCTCAGGACAGCCCGAAAAACTGTTTTTT
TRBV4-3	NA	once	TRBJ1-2	CASSQEPLSYGYTF	TGCGCCAGCAGCCAAGAGCCCCTAAGCTATGGCTACACCTTC
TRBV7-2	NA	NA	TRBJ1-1	CASTPGRVNKNTEAFF	TGTGCCAGCACCCCTGGGAGGGTGAATAAGAACACTGAAGCTTTCTTT
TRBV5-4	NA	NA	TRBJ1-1	CASSFSASALNTEAFF	TGTGCCAGCAGCTTCAGCGCCTCGGCCCTGAACACTGAAGCTTTCTTT
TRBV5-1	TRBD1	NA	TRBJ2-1	CASARGTANEQFF	TGCGCCAGCGCCAGGGGGACAGCCAATGAGCAGTTCTTC